This entry concerns a single T cell receptor (beta chain). There is no known antigen for this receptor. Per-base qualities were not stored, and no clone one base away is much larger. TCR CDR3 regions were amplified from genomic DNA by multiplex PCR using the deep immunoSEQ assay. Extracted genomic DNA from each cell subset was distributed evenly across all wells of several immunoSEQ 96-well plates, and each plate was treated as a replicate. For sorted subsets, each replicate PCR was loaded with approximately 190 ng genomic DNA, equivalent to about 33,000 T cell genomes. The purified libraries were quantified using a Qubit 3.0 fluorometer, sized with a Bioanalyzer 2100, and then quantified again using the KAPA Library Quantification kit. A separate single-read 150-cycle Illumina NextSeq 550 flow cell was used to sequence each immunoSEQ 96-well plate. The published analysis was carried out like this. Because the immunoSEQ output included only junctional sequences and no quality scores, the filtering could not be the same as the filtering used for full-length reads. Sequences were annotated with PyIR, a Python wrapper for IgBLAST v1.9, using IMGT germline references to assign V/J genes and CDR3. Reads were removed for weak V/J assignments (E-value above 1e-6), missing CDR3, stop codons, out-of-frame junctions, or ambiguous translated residues. A V3J clonotype was defined by an identical inferred V gene, J gene, and CDR3 amino acid sequence. Percentage overlap between repertoires was calculated by dividing the number of shared unique clonotypes by the size of the smaller repertoire. Repertoire richness was assessed with RTK rarefaction, the Chao1 estimator, and Recon v2.1 estimates of unobserved clonotypes. Generation probabilities were computed with OLGA for all TCRbeta clonotypes obtained by the gDNA method from several donors. In its TCRdb copy, this immuneACCESS table keeps in-frame sequences only and misses some clones. Where compared with another copy, unresolved V genes explain less than half of these, and the others have no known cause. The V and J calls and clone size are taken from that table; D and trimming were inferred from the DNA. This sample holds approximately 1.5 million clones; approximately 98.5% were observed only once. Of the sample, about 0.34% is held by the ten largest clones.

This record comes from a study of shared clonotypes between healthy human individuals (dated by TCRdb to the early 2020s). As for the study more broadly: Three men and two women, aged 18 to 49 years, made up the cohort. For each donor, CD4 naive and CD4 memory were each run on three plates, CD8 naive on two plates, and CD8 memory on one plate. To estimate repertoire size and how much clonotypes are shared between individuals, the study performed deep sequencing of blood TCR repertoires from about five healthy adults. To increase sequencing depth and limit assay-specific biases, different laboratories used diverse techniques to prepare libraries and sequence TCR repertoires. Between about 0.9 and 10 billion PBMCs per donor were obtained by leukapheresis. Points the paper makes about the study in general: Because the study included only a small number of donors, the genetic and exposure-history diversity represented was limited. Naive subsets generally had larger estimated clonotype richness than memory subsets. Clonotypes shared by all four sorted-subset donors showed higher generation probabilities than non-shared clonotypes. Even with the large sequencing depth, rarefaction of the sorted-subset datasets indicated that sequencing was incomplete. Based on pairwise subsampling, the degree of clonotype sharing among donors was expected to be affected by sequencing depth. When a handful of donors were compared, the shared fraction of clonotypes was roughly 4.8% for naive CD4, around 3.6% for naive CD8, more than 2% for memory CD4, and less than 0.5% for memory CD8. Sampling was restricted to blood, and TCR repertoires in tissues likely differ from the TCR repertoires found in blood.

From the germline V gene, CDR1 is MNHNS and CDR2 is SASEGT. The junction shows trimming of 4 bases on V and 8 bases on J, plus 18 bases between the germline ends. From its cysteine to its phenylalanine, the CDR3 spans 14 amino acids. Only CDR3 DNA remains: 42 bases, in frame from the first base. Healthy HIV-negative adults with no recently reported acute infections or vaccinations were included as donors. All donors were Caucasian adults living in Nashville, Tennessee, USA. Magnetic negative selection was used to enrich CD4+ T cells, after which naive cells were positively selected on CD45RA and the negative fraction became the memory subset. After blood collection by leukapheresis, PBMCs were isolated using Ficoll-Histopaque density gradient centrifugation and then cryopreserved in the vapor phase of liquid nitrogen. Analytical flow cytometry was used to check the purity and quantity of each magnetically sorted T cell population. From each sorted fraction, genomic DNA was isolated and quantified by UV absorbance on a Nanodrop 2000c.

The sequence links TRBV6-1 to TRBJ2-7, and possibly TRBD1, on 6 matching bases. The sequenced material came from naive CD4+ T cells sorted from blood. The label giving this sample's cell subset or site can be read as: CD45RA+ positively selected. The clonotype comes from a young man in good health. CDR3 sequence: CASSGPGTLSKQYF. The nucleotides read TGTGCCAGCAGTGGACCCGGGACATTGAGCAAGCAGTACTTC.